The entry below describes one TCR beta chain. There are a few counts of this clonotype. What antigen it recognizes has not been identified. Base-call qualities are not available, and no considerably larger clone is one nucleotide away. The data stem from a study of molecular identifiers for immune sequencing clone quantification listed by TCRdb under 2018. Turning to the overall study: For a replicate experiment, the RNA from either 20,000 or 100,000 naive CD8 T cells was divided into five aliquots, and four of those aliquots went on to sequencing. The study was a methods study using CD8 T cells to benchmark molecular-identifier clustering-based TCR repertoire sequencing (MIDCIRS) and TCR RNA copy counting.

The CDR3 runs 16 residues from the cysteine to the phenylalanine. The sequence is cut down to CDR3 DNA, 48 bases in frame from base 1. The germline V gene (reference sequence) supplies CDR1 DFQATT and CDR2 SNEGSKA. After removal of 2 bases from V and 0 bases from J, the junction retains 7 bases not matched to a gene. The paper's findings and limits, for the study overall: Highly expanded clone sizes could be underestimated if identical TCR molecules share a barcode. Naive libraries contained spiked-in Jurkat TCR RNA (approximately nine copies' worth), which is not part of the donor repertoire. Even against a background of 850,000 to 1,000,000 naive CD8 T cells, spiked-in Jurkat TCR RNA amounting to a single cell's worth was reported to be detectable. When barcode sub-clustering was left out, chimeric consensus sequences inflated TCR diversity, with chimeras reaching as high as 47%. Modeling estimated 3 to 3.5 recovered TCR RNA copies per cell, compared with roughly 10 by digital PCR, which implies roughly 30% capture efficiency. In CMV-specific effector cells, clones with more than 20 RNA copies contained over 99% of molecules, whereas in naive cells such clones contained under 1% of molecules.

Libraries of naive CD8 T cells were generated from roughly 21,000 to 960,000 sorted cells, with 10%, 30% or 50% of the purified RNA used. Naive CD8 T cells were FACS-sorted as CD8+CD4-CCR7+CD45RA+ on a BD FACSAria II into RLT Plus buffer. Detection sensitivity was tested by spiking Jurkat RNA equal to some 10 TCR copies' worth into samples containing roughly 17,000-1,100,000 naive CD8 T cells. Enrichment of CD8 T cells was performed with RosetteSep CD8+ T Cell Enrichment Cocktail and Ficoll-Paque, after which ACK red cell lysis was carried out. The library was produced with PCR. The data were produced on an Illumina HiSeq 4000. Bulk TCR libraries were generated as previously described, with the TCR primers listed in Table S5 used. Total RNA was purified with the Qiagen AllPrep DNA/RNA kit. Before any analysis, reads coming from multiple sequencing runs of the same library were combined into one pool. Per the original workflow: Reads were retained only if an exact TCR constant sequence was present, and the retained reads were trimmed to 150 nt and grouped according to their 12-nt molecular barcodes. Within each barcode group, reads were sub-clustered at a 15% Levenshtein threshold, and quality-weighted consensus sequences were built per RNA molecule. Non-functional sequences were removed, as were lower-count sequences one edit away from another. Based on a fit of two negative binomial distributions, barcode sub-clusters having less than 20% of the maximum read count were discarded. TCRdb handled the public reads itself, with Q25 trimming in fastp and clone calling in MiXCR, and kept productive beta chains. Rows with a matching CDR3 protein are joined into one entry that keeps the most common DNA and genes. What appears here as the V and J calls and clone size reflects TCRdb's work, not the paper's. In all, the sample holds just under 650,000 distinct CDR3 sequences, and 15% to 20% of those were seen once. Roughly 0.9% of the sample is held by the ten biggest clonotypes.

The chain links TRBV20-1 with TRBJ2-5, with TRBD2 identical over 9 junction bases. Material for sequencing was naive CD8+ T cells from blood, with Jurkat cell RNA spiked in. The sample's cell subset or site label is to be understood as: FACS-sorted CD8+CD4-CCR7+CD45RA+ naive T cells. The sequence derives from a human donor in good health. Some libraries in this study had Jurkat cell RNA spiked in. In nucleotide form, the sequence is TGCAGTGCTAGAAGTGGTGGACTAGCGTACCAAGAGACCCAGTACTTC. Protein translation: CSARSGGLAYQETQYF.